This T cell receptor (beta chain) came from a study of blood T cell repertoires in COVID-19. The assay was immunoSEQ multiplex PCR, and TCRdb's table has in-frame clones only and misses some. This table has approximately 69,000 clones, roughly 79% appearing once. The V segment lost 7 bases and the J segment 10 bases; nucleotides outside the gene matches: 7. The CDR3 extends over 14 amino acids. Per the germline V gene, CDR1 is MNHEY and CDR2 is SVGAGI. This chain joins TRBV6-5 and TRBJ2-1; TRBD2 matches 13 bases. The source material was peripheral blood. The receptor's source is a woman aged 70 to 79 with acute or convalescent COVID-19. CDR3 sequence: CASTRTSGSGEQFF. The CDR3 DNA reads TGTGCCAGCACCCGGACTAGCGGGAGCGGAGAGCAGTTCTTC.